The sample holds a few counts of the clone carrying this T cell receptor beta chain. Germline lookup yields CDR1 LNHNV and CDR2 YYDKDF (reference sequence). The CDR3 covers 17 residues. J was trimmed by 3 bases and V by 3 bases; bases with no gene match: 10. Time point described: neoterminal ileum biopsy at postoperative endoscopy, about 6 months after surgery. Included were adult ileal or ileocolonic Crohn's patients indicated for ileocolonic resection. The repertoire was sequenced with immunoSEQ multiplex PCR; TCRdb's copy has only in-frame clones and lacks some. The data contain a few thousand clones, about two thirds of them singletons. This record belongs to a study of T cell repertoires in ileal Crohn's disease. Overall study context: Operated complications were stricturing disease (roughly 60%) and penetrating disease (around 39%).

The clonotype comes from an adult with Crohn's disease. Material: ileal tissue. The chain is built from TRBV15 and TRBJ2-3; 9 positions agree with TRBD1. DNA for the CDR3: TGTGCCACCAGCAGGGACCCCGGGGGGACAGGGACAGATACGCAGTATTTT. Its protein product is CATSRDPGGTGTDTQYF.